Shown below are 17 T cell receptor beta chains from a single sample sequenced in a study of cytomegalovirus exposure and HLA in healthy donors. PCR primers comprised 60 Vbeta and 13 Jbeta primers. Here immunoSEQ multiplex PCR was the method, and the copy in TCRdb shows in-frame clones only, minus some. The table records fewer than 200,000 clones, about 85% of them present only once. Material: PBMCs. The receptors stem from a woman aged 50 to 60 in good health and CMV-seropositive.

V usage is TRBV29-1 and J usage is TRBJ2-5; possibly TRBD2 for D (5 bases). The CDR3 spans 10 residues. Germline CDR1 SQVTM, CDR2 ANQGSEA. Trimming removed 4 bases from V and 6 bases from J, with 6 bases in between. In DNA form, the CDR3 reads TGCAGCGTTGGGGAGAAGACCCAGTACTTC. Encoded protein: CSVGEKTQYF. Full variable domain (rest looked up from reference TRBV29-1 and TRBJ2-5): SAVISQKPSRDICQRGTSLTIQCQVDSQVTMMFWYRQQPGQSLTLIATANQGSEATYESGFVIDKFPISRPNLTFSTLTVSNMSPEDSSIYLCSVGEKTQYFGPGTRLLVL.

The chain combines TRBV10-3 with TRBJ2-3; D perhaps matches TRBD2 (6 bases). V lost 10 bases and J lost 2, with 16 bases in between. The CDR3 consists of 14 residues. Germline V gives CDR1 ENHRY, CDR2 SYGVKD. The CDR3 DNA reads as TGTGCCACCTCCGCGGGACTTTCCACAGATACGCAGTATTTT. Translated, it gives CATSAGLSTDTQYF.

CDR3 nucleotide sequence: TGTGCCAGCAGCCAAGATCTCGGACTAGCGGGGCCAGATACGCAGTATTTT. Amino acids: CASSQDLGLAGPDTQYF. V gene TRBV4-2 combines with J gene TRBJ2-3; 12 bases map to TRBD2. With 0 bases clipped from V and 4 bases from J, the junction kept 5 bases outside the gene matches. CDR1 and CDR2 from the germline V gene are LGHNA and YNFKEQ. The CDR3 is 17 amino acids.

The gene calls are TRBV11-2 and TRBJ1-1; D remains ambiguous. This CDR3 has 14 residues. The ends were cut back, 1 base at V and 7 bases at J, with 13 bases in the middle. CDR1 is SGHAT and CDR2 is FQNNGV in the germline V gene. The CDR3 DNA follows: TGTGCCAGCAGCTTAGGGCCAGGCCTCTATGAAGCTTTCTTT. Protein product: CASSLGPGLYEAFF.

The rearrangement links TRBV7-8 to TRBJ2-1, with 10 nucleotides matching TRBD2. Germline CDR1 SGHVS, CDR2 FQNEAQ. V shed 3 bases and J 7 bases; nucleotides not matched to a gene: 6. This CDR3 spans 15 amino acids. DNA for the CDR3: TGTGCCAGCAGCTTTGTAGTAGCGGGGGGAAATGAGCAGTTCTTC. This sequence encodes CASSFVVAGGNEQFF.

This chain uses TRBV7-3 with TRBJ2-2; 16 bases line up with TRBD2. The CDR3 runs 16 residues. The germline CDR1 and CDR2 sequences are SGHTA and FQGTGA. V lost 4 bases and J lost 8; bases outside the gene matches: 4. The CDR3 is CASSSGLAGGRGELFF. The CDR3 nucleotides read TGTGCCAGCAGCTCGGGACTAGCGGGAGGGCGTGGGGAGCTGTTTTTT.

This clone has a single count. For the CDR3, the DNA is TGTGCCAGCAGCTCCCACCCTACAGGAATTAATGAGCAGTTCTTC. It specifies CASSSHPTGINEQFF. The rearrangement joins TRBV7-2 to TRBJ2-1; D is perhaps TRBD1 (5 bases). Germline V gene data show CDR1 as SGHTA and CDR2 as FQGNSA. This CDR3 spans 15 amino acids. V gave up 4 bases and J gave up 7 bases, with 17 bases separating them.

The CDR3: CASSPLALELTGEGEAFF. In DNA form, the CDR3 reads TGTGCCAGCTCACCACTAGCCCTCGAACTCACAGGGGAAGGTGAAGCTTTCTTT. V is TRBV18 and J is TRBJ1-1; TRBD1 aligns across 7 bases. The ends lost 1 base at V and 7 bases at J; junction bases unmatched: 18. Germline CDR1 reads KGHSH; CDR2 reads LQKENI. The CDR3 has 18 amino acids.

V gene TRBV28 combines with J gene TRBJ2-1, with 8 positions matching TRBD1. V gave up 4 bases and J gave up 1 base; unmatched junction bases: 3. The germline gives CDR1 MDHEN, CDR2 SYDVKM. This CDR3 contains 15 residues. CDR3 residues: CASSYGQGSYNEQFF. In DNA, the CDR3 is TGTGCCAGCAGTTATGGACAGGGATCCTACAATGAGCAGTTCTTC. Drawing the rest from reference TRBV28 and TRBJ2-1, the complete variable domain is DVKVTQSSRYLVKRTGEKVFLECVQDMDHENMFWYRQDPGLGLRLIYFSYDVKMKEKGDIPEGYSVSREKKERFSLILESASTNQTSMYLCASSYGQGSYNEQFFGPGTRLTVL.

This rearrangement joins TRBV11-2 to TRBJ2-7, with 9 bases matching TRBD1. The CDR3 runs 14 residues. Germline values: CDR1 SGHAT, CDR2 FQNNGV. V shed 1 base, J shed 6 bases, and the junction held 4 bases outside the gene matches. CDR3 loop: CASSLVQGAGEQYF. The CDR3, as DNA: TGTGCCAGCAGCTTAGTACAGGGGGCAGGCGAGCAGTACTTC.

The rearrangement joins TRBV28 to TRBJ1-2; D ambiguous. CDR1 and CDR2 (germline): MDHEN, SYDVKM. Trimming pared 5 bases from V and 8 bases from J, leaving 15 bases between. The CDR3 sequence is 13 residues long. The CDR3 DNA follows: TGTGCCAGCAGTAGCCCGACGGCGAGGGGCTACACCTTC. Amino acids: CASSSPTARGYTF.

The chain recombines TRBV7-9 with TRBJ1-2; 7 bases are a match to TRBD1. V shed 5 bases, J shed 8 bases, and the junction held 14 bases outside the gene matches. The germline V gene has CDR1 SEHNR and CDR2 FQNEAQ (reference sequence). The CDR3 sequence is 15 residues long. The chain's CDR3 is CASSPGTAQVEGYTF. As DNA, the CDR3 is TGTGCCAGCAGCCCCGGGACAGCTCAAGTCGAGGGCTACACCTTC.

As regards this clone: No conserved phenylalanine or tryptophan ends this CDR3, so it is likely a read error. The gene calls are TRBV6-4 and TRBJ2-2; 8 nucleotides align to TRBD1. The germline V gene has CDR1 MRHNA and CDR2 SNTAGT. This CDR3 region has 15 residues. V gave up 4 bases and J gave up 1 base; unmatched junction bases: 2. The CDR3 reads CASSVGTGNTGELFV. Written as DNA, the CDR3 is TGTGCCAGCAGTGTAGGGACAGGGAACACCGGGGAGCTGTTTGTT.

The J gene is TRBJ2-7, the V gene TRBV9; the D gene is possibly TRBD2 (6 bases). Germline CDR1 is SGDLS and CDR2 is YYNGEE. V was shortened by 1 base and J by 2 bases, with 16 bases between the two germline ends. The CDR3 sequence is 16 residues long. The CDR3 is CASSVTSNHITYEQYF. The DNA of the CDR3 is TGTGCCAGCAGCGTAACTAGCAATCACATCACCTACGAGCAGTACTTC.

The chain carries TRBV10-3 and TRBJ2-7, with D uncertain. The germline gives CDR1 ENHRY, CDR2 SYGVKD. The CDR3 loop spans 16 amino acids. V was shortened by 3 bases and J by 0 bases, with 15 bases between the two germline ends. CDR3 sequence: CAISDPSVKSSYEQYF. The CDR3 DNA is TGTGCCATCAGTGACCCTTCGGTCAAGAGCTCCTACGAGCAGTACTTC.

The chain has TRBV7-3 and TRBJ2-2; TRBD2 matches at 10 bases. The length of the CDR3 is 15 residues. Germline V lookup: CDR1 SGHTA, CDR2 FQGTGA. V lost 5 bases and J lost 7; bases outside the gene matches: 7. CDR3 coding DNA: TGTGCCAGCAGCACCCGACTAGCGGGTAGCGGGGAGCTGTTTTTT. Protein sequence: CASSTRLAGSGELFF.

The chain couples TRBV11-3 to TRBJ2-5, with 11 bases fitting TRBD2. V shed 5 bases and J 7 bases; nucleotides not matched to a gene: 6. Germline CDR1 reads SGHNT; CDR2 reads YENEEA. CDR3 length: 14 amino acids. CDR3 in amino acids: CASSPGLAGGTQYF. Here the CDR3 DNA reads TGTGCCAGCAGCCCAGGCCTAGCGGGAGGGACCCAGTACTTC.